This T cell receptor beta chain was recovered during a study of tumor-infiltrating lymphocytes in primary liver carcinoma. On the study more broadly: Both sexes were represented among patients, who were 30 to 69 years old.

General study findings and limits: In tumor-adjacent and tumor-blood pairs, overlap was lower than in tumor region pairs. Tumor top-250-clone fractions significantly exceeded those of blood (p = 0.039).

With respect to this clonotype: Its antigen is unidentified.

The source of the blood RNA was unsorted whole blood, and germline DNA was extracted as well. The researchers produced TCR beta cDNA from 450 to 600 ng total RNA with a constant-region primer. Libraries for TCR beta were built through three nested multiplex PCR rounds, which together made up a slightly modified ARM-PCR procedure. Investigators reported that the first two PCR rounds, at roughly 10 cycles each, used TRBV1-TRBV30 forward primers with a C-beta reverse primer. TCRdb recomputed calls from the multiplex PCR reads with MiXCR, one row per CDR3 protein. The sample records about 310,000 distinct CDR3 sequences, roughly two thirds being singletons. Germline trimming cut 0 bases from V and 3 bases from J; bases unmatched to any gene: 6. The germline gives CDR1 SGHRS, CDR2 YFSETQ. The CDR3 consists of 17 residues.

The sequence derives from a man aged 40-49 years with primary liver carcinoma and hepatitis B virus infection. The chain has TRBV5-1 and TRBJ2-1; 10 bases map to TRBD2. Source material: peripheral blood. CDR3 region: CASSLDSGRALYNEQFF. CDR3 sequence (DNA): TGCGCCAGCAGCTTGGACAGCGGGAGGGCCCTCTACAATGAGCAGTTCTTC.